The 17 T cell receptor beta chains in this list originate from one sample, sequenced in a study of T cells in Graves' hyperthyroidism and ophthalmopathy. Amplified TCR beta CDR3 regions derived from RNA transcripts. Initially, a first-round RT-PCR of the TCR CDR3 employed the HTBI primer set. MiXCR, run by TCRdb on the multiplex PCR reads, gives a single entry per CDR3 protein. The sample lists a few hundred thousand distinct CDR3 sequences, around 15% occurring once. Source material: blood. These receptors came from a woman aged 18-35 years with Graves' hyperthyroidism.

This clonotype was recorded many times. CDR3 sequence (DNA): TGCGCCAGCAGCTCCCCCCGAGGTAGCGGGACAACAGATACGCAGTATTTT. This gives the protein CASSSPRGSGTTDTQYF. The rearrangement uses TRBV5-1 and TRBJ2-3, with 8 bases identical to TRBD2. Germline CDR1 is SGHRS and CDR2 is YFSETQ. The CDR3 extends over 17 amino acids. Trimming at V came to 3 bases and at J to 3 bases, leaving 12 bases not matched to a gene.

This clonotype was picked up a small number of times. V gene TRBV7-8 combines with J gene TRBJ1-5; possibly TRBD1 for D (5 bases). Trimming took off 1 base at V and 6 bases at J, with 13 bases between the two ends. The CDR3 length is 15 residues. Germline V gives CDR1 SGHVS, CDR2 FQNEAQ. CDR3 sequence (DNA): TGTGCCAGCAGCTTAGAAAGTAGGGGAAGTCAGCCCCAGCATTTT. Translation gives CASSLESRGSQPQHF.

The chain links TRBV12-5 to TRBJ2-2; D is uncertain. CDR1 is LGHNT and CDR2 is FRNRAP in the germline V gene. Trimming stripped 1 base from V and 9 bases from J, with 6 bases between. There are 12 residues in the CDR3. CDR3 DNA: TGTGCTAGTGGTTTGGCACCCTGGGAGCTGTTTTTT. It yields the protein CASGLAPWELFF.

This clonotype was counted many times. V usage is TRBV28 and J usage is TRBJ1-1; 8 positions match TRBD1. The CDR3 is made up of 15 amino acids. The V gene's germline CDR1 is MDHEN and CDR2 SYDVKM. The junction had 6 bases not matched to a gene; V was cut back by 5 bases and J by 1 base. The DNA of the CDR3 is TGTGCCAGCAGTCCCCGGACAGGGAAGAACACTGAAGCTTTCTTT. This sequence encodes CASSPRTGKNTEAFF.

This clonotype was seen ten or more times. CDR3: CASSLETSTANYEQYF. The DNA for the CDR3 is TGTGCCAGCAGCTTAGAGACGTCAACCGCCAACTACGAGCAGTACTTC. This chain joins TRBV7-2 and TRBJ2-7; D uncertain. The V end was cut by 1 base, the J end by 3 bases, with 16 bases between. Germline-derived CDR1 and CDR2 are SGHTA and FQGNSA. The CDR3 spans 16 residues. Variable domain in full (rest from reference TRBV7-2 and TRBJ2-7): GAGVSQSPSNKVTEKGKDVELRCDPISGHTALYWYRQSLGQGLEFLIYFQGNSAPDKSGLPSDRFSAERTGGSVSTLTIQRTQQEDSAVYLCASSLETSTANYEQYFGPGTRLTVT.

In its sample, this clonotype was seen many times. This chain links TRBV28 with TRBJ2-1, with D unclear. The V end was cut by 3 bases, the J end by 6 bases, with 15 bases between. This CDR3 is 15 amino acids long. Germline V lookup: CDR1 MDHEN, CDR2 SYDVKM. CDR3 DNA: TGTGCCAGCAGTTTTGAACGTCGGATTGGCAATGAGCAGTTCTTC. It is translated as CASSFERRIGNEQFF.

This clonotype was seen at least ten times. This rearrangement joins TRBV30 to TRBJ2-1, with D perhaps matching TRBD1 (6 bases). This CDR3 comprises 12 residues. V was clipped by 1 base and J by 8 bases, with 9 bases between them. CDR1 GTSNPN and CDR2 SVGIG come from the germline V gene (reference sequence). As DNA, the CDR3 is TGTGCCTGGAGTGACAGGGCTGATGAGCAGTTCTTC. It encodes CAWSDRADEQFF.

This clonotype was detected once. The CDR3 here is CASWVDGYTQYF. DNA of the CDR3: TGTGCCAGCTGGGTCGACGGGTATACGCAGTATTTT. The J gene is TRBJ2-3, the V gene TRBV6-1; unclear D gene. The CDR3 is 12 residues long. Looked up from germline, CDR1 is MNHNS and CDR2 is SASEGT. Trimming took 8 bases from V and 7 from J, leaving 13 bases between them.

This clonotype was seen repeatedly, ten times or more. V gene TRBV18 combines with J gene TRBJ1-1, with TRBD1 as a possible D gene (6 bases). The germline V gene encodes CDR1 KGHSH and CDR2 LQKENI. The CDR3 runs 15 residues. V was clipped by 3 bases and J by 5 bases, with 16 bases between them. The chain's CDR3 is CASSPGDGGRTEAFF. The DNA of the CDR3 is TGTGCCAGCTCACCGGGGGACGGGGGGCGAACTGAAGCTTTCTTT.

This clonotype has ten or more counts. The CDR3 DNA reads TGTGCCAGCAGTCCGCGACTAGCGGGCCTCCAAGAGACCCAGTACTTC. Translating it yields CASSPRLAGLQETQYF. The chain joins TRBV6-1 to TRBJ2-5; TRBD2 aligns across 10 bases. Trimming took 5 bases from V and 1 from J; bases not matched to a gene: 7. Germline CDR1 and CDR2: MNHNS and SASEGT. The CDR3 has 16 residues.

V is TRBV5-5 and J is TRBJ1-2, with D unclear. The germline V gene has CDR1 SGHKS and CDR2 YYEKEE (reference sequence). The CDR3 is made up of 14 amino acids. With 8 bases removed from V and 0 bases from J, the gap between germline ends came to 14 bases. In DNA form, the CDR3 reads TGTGCCAGTTGCCCTTTGGGAGCTAACTATGGCTACACCTTC. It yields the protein CASCPLGANYGYTF.

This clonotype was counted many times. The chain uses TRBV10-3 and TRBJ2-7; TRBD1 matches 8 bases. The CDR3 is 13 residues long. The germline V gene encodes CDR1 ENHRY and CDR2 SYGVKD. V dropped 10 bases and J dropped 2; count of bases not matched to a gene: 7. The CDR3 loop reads CATDRGPAYEQYF. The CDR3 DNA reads TGTGCCACCGACAGGGGTCCGGCCTACGAGCAGTACTTC.

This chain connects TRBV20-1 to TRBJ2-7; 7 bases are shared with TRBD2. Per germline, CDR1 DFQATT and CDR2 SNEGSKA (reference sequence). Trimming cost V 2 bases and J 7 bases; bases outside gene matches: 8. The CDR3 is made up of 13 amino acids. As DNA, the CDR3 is TGCAGTGCTAGACTAGCGGACTCGCGGGAGCAGTACTTC. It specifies CSARLADSREQYF.

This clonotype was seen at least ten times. The CDR3 here is CSARTWEGDNQPQHF. CDR3 nucleotides: TGCAGTGCTAGAACATGGGAGGGGGACAATCAGCCCCAGCATTTT. The V gene is TRBV20-1, the J gene TRBJ1-5; TRBD1 is a possible D gene (6 bases). Germline V lookup: CDR1 DFQATT, CDR2 SNEGSKA (reference sequence). This CDR3 has 15 residues. V was cut by 2 bases and J by 3 bases, with 14 bases left in between.

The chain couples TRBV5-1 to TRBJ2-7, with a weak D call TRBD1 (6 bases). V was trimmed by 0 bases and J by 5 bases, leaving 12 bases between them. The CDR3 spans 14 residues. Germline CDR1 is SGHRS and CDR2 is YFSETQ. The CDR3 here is CASSLETGYHEQYF. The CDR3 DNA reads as TGCGCCAGCAGCTTGGAAACAGGGTACCACGAGCAGTACTTC.

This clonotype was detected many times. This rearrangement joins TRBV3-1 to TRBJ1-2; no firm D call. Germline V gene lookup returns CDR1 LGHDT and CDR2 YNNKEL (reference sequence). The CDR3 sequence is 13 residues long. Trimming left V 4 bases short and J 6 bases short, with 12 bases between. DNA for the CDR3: TGTGCCAGCAGCCGGCTTGGGCAGCATGGCTACACCTTC. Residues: CASSRLGQHGYTF.

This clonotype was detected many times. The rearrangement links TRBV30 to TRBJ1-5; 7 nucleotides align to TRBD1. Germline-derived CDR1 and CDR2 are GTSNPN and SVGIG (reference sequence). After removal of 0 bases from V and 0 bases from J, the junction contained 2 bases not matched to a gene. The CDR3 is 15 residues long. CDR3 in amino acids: CAWSVGGSSNQPQHF. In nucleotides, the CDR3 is TGTGCCTGGAGTGTAGGGGGCTCTAGCAATCAGCCCCAGCATTTT. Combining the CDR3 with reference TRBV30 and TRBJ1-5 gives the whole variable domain SQTIHQWPATLVQPVGSPLSLECTVEGTSNPNLYWYRQAAGRGLQLLFYSVGIGQISSEVPQNLSASRPQDRQFILSSKKLLLSDSGFYLCAWSVGGSSNQPQHFGDGTRLSIL.